These 29 T cell receptor beta chains were sequenced from one sample in a study of beta chain features in type 1 diabetes. cDNA synthesis used the whole RNA isolate, giving expressed TCRB sequences. Here immunoSEQ multiplex PCR was the method, and the copy in TCRdb shows in-frame clones only, minus some. The sample lists around 500,000 clones, 9.5% to 12% occurring once. The sample was naive CD4+ T cells from blood. The receptors were gathered from a woman aged 18-29 years in good health.

This clone was observed a handful of times. The chain recombines TRBV19 with TRBJ1-5; D gene unclear. This CDR3 contains 16 residues. V was pared by 3 bases and J by 5 bases, with 17 bases between. CDR1 is LNHDA and CDR2 is SQIVND in the germline V gene (reference sequence). CDR3 DNA: TGTGCCAGTAGTATCTTTCCGGGGAATCTGGATCAGCCCCAGCATTTT. Translation gives CASSIFPGNLDQPQHF. Full variable domain (rest looked up from reference TRBV19 and TRBJ1-5): DGGITQSPKYLFRKEGQNVTLSCEQNLNHDAMYWYRQDPGQGLRLIYYSQIVNDFQKGDIAEGYSVSREKKESFPLTVTSAQKNPTAFYLCASSIFPGNLDQPQHFGDGTRLSIL.

This clone was observed a handful of times. This chain connects TRBV4-1 to TRBJ1-4; D is undetermined. Germline values: CDR1 MGHRA, CDR2 YSYEKL. The CDR3 has 14 residues. Between the trimmed V and J ends, which lost 4 bases and 1 base, there was a span of 7 bases. CDR3 DNA: TGCGCCAGCAGCCCTCATAAAACTAATGAAAAACTGTTTTTT. As protein: CASSPHKTNEKLFF.

This chain connects TRBV5-1 to TRBJ2-2; no definite D call. The V gene's germline CDR1 is SGHRS and CDR2 YFSETQ. This CDR3 spans 15 amino acids. V was shortened by 4 bases and J by 1 base, with 11 bases between the two germline ends. The CDR3 here is CASSPKLLNTGELFF. In DNA form, the CDR3 reads TGCGCCAGCAGCCCTAAGCTGTTGAACACCGGGGAGCTGTTTTTT.

The gene calls are TRBV7-9 and TRBJ1-5; TRBD1 might be the D (6 bases). V lost 4 bases, J lost 7 bases, and 20 bases lay in between. CDR1 SEHNR and CDR2 FQNEAQ come from the germline V gene (reference sequence). The CDR3 contains 16 residues. CDR3 sequence: CASSSGAGAKAQPQHF. For the CDR3, the DNA is TGTGCCAGCAGCTCCGGCGCGGGGGCCAAGGCACAGCCCCAGCATTTT.

In this sample, this clone turned up a few times. The rearrangement joins TRBV6-5 to TRBJ1-5, with 7 bases aligning to TRBD1. The CDR3 is 14 residues long. Trimming at V came to 5 bases and at J to 7 bases, leaving 8 bases not matched to a gene. CDR1 and CDR2 from the germline V gene are MNHEY and SVGAGI. CDR3 sequence reads: CASSATTGVQPQHF. CDR3 coding DNA: TGTGCCAGCAGTGCGACTACAGGGGTGCAGCCCCAGCATTTT.

The gene calls are TRBV5-1 and TRBJ2-3; the match to TRBD2 covers 8 bases. CDR1 SGHRS and CDR2 YFSETQ come from the germline V gene. The CDR3 extends over 17 amino acids. The J segment lost 0 bases and the V segment lost 2 bases, leaving 8 bases of the junction unmatched. CDR3 residues: CASSFGLAGASTDTQYF. The CDR3 DNA follows: TGCGCCAGCAGCTTCGGGCTAGCGGGCGCTAGCACAGATACGCAGTATTTT.

This chain joins TRBV7-2 and TRBJ2-5, with 9 bases aligning to TRBD2. Germline CDR1 and CDR2: SGHTA and FQGNSA. V was clipped by 4 bases and J by 7 bases; unmatched bases: 7. CDR3 length: 14 residues. CDR3 loop: CASSSSGTGRTQYF. DNA for the CDR3: TGTGCCAGCAGCTCTAGCGGGACGGGACGGACCCAGTACTTC.

Written as DNA, the CDR3 is TGTGCCAGTAGTAAGGGCAGCCCCCATCCTGTCAATGAGCAGTTCTTC. Translation: CASSKGSPHPVNEQFF. The rearrangement uses TRBV19 and TRBJ2-1; D is unresolved. The CDR3 extends over 16 amino acids. The V and J ends lost 4 bases and 6 bases respectively, with 19 bases between them. Per the germline V gene, CDR1 is LNHDA and CDR2 is SQIVND (reference sequence).

With regard to this clone: Other DNA sequences in this specimen translate into the identical CDR3. V usage is TRBV9 and J usage is TRBJ2-2; unclear D gene. The ends were cut back, 0 bases at V and 5 bases at J, with 5 bases in the middle. The CDR3 extends over 13 amino acids. The germline gives CDR1 SGDLS, CDR2 YYNGEE. CDR3 loop: CASSVGGTGELFF. CDR3 sequence (DNA): TGTGCCAGCAGCGTAGGGGGTACCGGGGAGCTGTTTTTT.

This clone was detected a few times. This chain links TRBV14 with TRBJ2-7, with D unclear. The CDR3 has 13 amino acids. Trimming removed 4 bases from V and 2 bases from J, with 9 bases in between. CDR1 and CDR2 (germline): SGHDN, FVKESK. The CDR3 DNA reads TGTGCCAGCAGCCCCTCCGGCCCCTACGAGCAGTACTTC. Translating it yields CASSPSGPYEQYF.

In regard to this clone: Other DNA sequences within the sample encode an identical CDR3. The chain has TRBV9 and TRBJ2-1; no clear D. V lost 0 bases, J lost 2 bases, and 9 bases lay in between. Germline V CDR1 and CDR2: SGDLS, YYNGEE. The CDR3 consists of 15 residues. Written as DNA, the CDR3 is TGTGCCAGCAGCGTAGCTGGTGGCACCTACAATGAGCAGTTCTTC. This codes for CASSVAGGTYNEQFF. Looking up the rest from reference TRBV9 and TRBJ2-1 gives the full variable domain: DSGVTQTPKHLITATGQRVTLRCSPRSGDLSVYWYQQSLDQGLQFLIQYYNGEERAKGNILERFSAQQFPDLHSELNLSSLELGDSALYFCASSVAGGTYNEQFFGPGTRLTVL.

This clone was seen a few times. The gene calls are TRBV2 and TRBJ2-5, with D perhaps matching TRBD2 (5 bases). CDR1 is SNHLY and CDR2 is FYNNEI in the germline V gene. There are 14 residues in the CDR3. V gave up 2 bases and J gave up 3 bases, with 10 bases separating them. The CDR3: CASSEQMGEETQYF. CDR3 sequence (DNA): TGTGCCAGCAGTGAACAGATGGGAGAAGAGACCCAGTACTTC.

In this sample, this clone turned up a few times. The chain recombines TRBV5-1 with TRBJ2-3, with D possibly matching TRBD2 (5 bases). The CDR3 runs 15 residues. Per the germline V gene, CDR1 is SGHRS and CDR2 is YFSETQ. Trimming stripped 1 base from V and 2 bases from J, with 11 bases between. CDR3 amino acids: CASSLSPGSTDTQYF. In DNA, the CDR3 is TGCGCCAGCAGCTTGAGTCCGGGATCCACAGATACGCAGTATTTT.

A few counts support this clone. The V gene is TRBV19, the J gene TRBJ1-1; 7 nucleotides line up with TRBD1. The germline V gene has CDR1 LNHDA and CDR2 SQIVND (reference sequence). The CDR3 consists of 11 residues. Trimming cost V 6 bases and J 10 bases; bases outside gene matches: 5. In nucleotides, the CDR3 is TGTGCCAGTAGCGACAGGGTCGGAGCTTTCTTT. This gives the protein CASSDRVGAFF.

The V and J genes are TRBV29-1 and TRBJ1-1; possible D gene TRBD1, 6 bases. This CDR3 region has 13 residues. Germline V gene sequence: CDR1 SQVTM, CDR2 ANQGSEA. The V end was cut by 6 bases, the J end by 0 bases, with 11 bases between. The CDR3 nucleotides are TGCAGCGTAGTTACAGGGATGAACACTGAAGCTTTCTTT. Translating gives CSVVTGMNTEAFF.

The chain uses TRBV5-4 and TRBJ2-3, with TRBD1 matching 9 bases. The CDR3 loop spans 16 amino acids. The V gene's germline CDR1 is SGHNT and CDR2 YYREEE (reference sequence). J gave up 0 bases and V 4 bases, and 6 bases lay outside the gene matches. The DNA of the CDR3 is TGTGCCAGCAGCCCTACAGGGGGCCGGAGCACAGATACGCAGTATTTT. It yields the protein CASSPTGGRSTDTQYF.

The chain employs TRBV15 and TRBJ2-7, with D possibly being TRBD1 or TRBD2 (7 bases each). The germline V gene has CDR1 LNHNV and CDR2 YYDKDF (reference sequence). The length of the CDR3 is 15 residues. The V end was cut by 4 bases, the J end by 2 bases, with 15 bases between. The CDR3 loop is CATSKGARGPYEQYV. In DNA, the CDR3 is TGTGCCACCAGCAAGGGGGCGCGGGGGCCCTACGAGCAGTACGTC.

This clone was seen only once. The CDR3 DNA is TGCAGCGTTGTTCGAACAGACTACGAGCAGTACTTC. It yields the protein CSVVRTDYEQYF. This chain uses TRBV29-1 with TRBJ2-7, with D hard to call. Trimming took off 4 bases at V and 3 bases at J, with 10 bases between the two ends. The length of the CDR3 is 12 residues. Germline V lookup: CDR1 SQVTM, CDR2 ANQGSEA.

The rearrangement joins TRBV5-1 to TRBJ2-1; D call uncertain. The CDR3 loop spans 11 amino acids. Germline values: CDR1 SGHRS, CDR2 YFSETQ. Trimming left V 0 bases short and J 9 bases short, with 4 bases between. The CDR3, as DNA: TGCGCCAGCAGCTTGGATATTGAGCAGTTCTTC. This gives the protein CASSLDIEQFF.

The gene calls are TRBV4-2 and TRBJ1-1; D gene unclear. The CDR3 has 12 residues. V lost 0 bases, J lost 10 bases, and 9 bases lay in between. Germline CDR1 and CDR2: LGHNA and YNFKEQ. The CDR3 loop is CASSQDQVLAFF. In nucleotides, the CDR3 is TGTGCCAGCAGCCAAGATCAAGTTTTAGCTTTCTTT.

The V and J genes are TRBV19 and TRBJ2-2; 10 positions match TRBD2. The CDR3 length is 17 residues. V lost 7 bases to trimming and J lost 6 bases; unmatched junction nucleotides: 14. The V gene's germline CDR1 is LNHDA and CDR2 SQIVND (reference sequence). The CDR3 protein is CASTTTPGLALPGELFF. The CDR3 nucleotides read TGTGCCAGTACCACTACTCCGGGACTAGCGCTTCCCGGGGAGCTGTTTTTT.

The CDR3 coding sequence is TGCAGTGCTAGAGATAAGGGGGCGGCTTTCTTT. Protein: CSARDKGAAFF. The V and J genes are TRBV20-1 and TRBJ1-1; 7 nucleotides line up with TRBD1. The V gene end was trimmed by 0 bases and the J gene end by 11 bases; junction bases not matched to a gene: 3. Germline loops: CDR1 DFQATT, CDR2 SNEGSKA (reference sequence). The CDR3 runs to 11 residues.

This clone was seen more than once but under ten times. This chain joins TRBV2 and TRBJ2-7; tentative D call: TRBD1 (6 bases). The V end was cut by 5 bases, the J end by 3 bases, with 8 bases between. Looked up from germline, CDR1 is SNHLY and CDR2 is FYNNEI. The CDR3 spans 12 residues. The CDR3 reads CASSRDNYEQYF. CDR3 DNA: TGTGCCAGCAGTAGGGACAACTACGAGCAGTACTTC. Drawing the rest from reference TRBV2 and TRBJ2-7, the complete variable domain is EPEVTQTPSHQVTQMGQEVILRCVPISNHLYFYWYRQILGQKVEFLVSFYNNEISEKSEIFDDQFSVERPDGSNFTLKIRSTKLEDSAMYFCASSRDNYEQYFGPGTRLTVT.

The rearrangement uses TRBV2 and TRBJ2-1, with 7 bases lining up with TRBD1. CDR1 is SNHLY and CDR2 is FYNNEI in the germline V gene. The CDR3 contains 13 residues. Germline trimming cut 7 bases from V and 2 bases from J; bases unmatched to any gene: 2. CDR3 DNA: TGTGCCAGCAAAGACAGGGCCTACAATGAGCAGTTCTTC. Translation gives CASKDRAYNEQFF.

This chain joins TRBV19 and TRBJ2-1; D might be TRBD1 (6 bases). V lost 6 bases to trimming and J lost 8 bases, with 11 bases between them. Germline-derived CDR1 and CDR2 are LNHDA and SQIVND (reference sequence). This CDR3 is built from 12 residues. The CDR3 sequence is CASRLQGYEQFF. CDR3 in DNA: TGTGCCAGTAGACTACAGGGTTATGAGCAGTTCTTC.

This clone was picked up a small number of times. This rearrangement joins TRBV6-1 to TRBJ2-7, with 9 bases identical to TRBD1. V lost 5 bases, J lost 3 bases, and 2 bases stayed unmatched. The CDR3 is made up of 13 amino acids. Germline V lookup: CDR1 MNHNS, CDR2 SASEGT. The CDR3 sequence: CASSQTGGYEQYF. The DNA for the CDR3 is TGTGCCAGCAGTCAGACAGGGGGCTACGAGCAGTACTTC.

This clone was found a few times. The DNA for the CDR3 is TGCGCCAGCAGAAAAGACGGGCCGTGGGGTTCACCCCTCCACTTT. Residues: CASRKDGPWGSPLHF. The chain uses TRBV4-3 and TRBJ1-6; D is unclear. This CDR3 region has 15 residues. V dropped 6 bases and J dropped 9 bases, with 18 bases sitting between them. Per germline, CDR1 LGHNA and CDR2 YSLEER.

This clone was detected a few times. The chain uses TRBV4-3 and TRBJ2-4, with no clear D. From germline, CDR1 is LGHNA and CDR2 YSLEER. CDR3 length: 12 amino acids. With 3 bases removed from V and 2 bases from J, the gap between germline ends came to 2 bases. The CDR3 loop reads CASSHTKNIQYF. In DNA, the CDR3 is TGCGCCAGCAGCCATACCAAAAACATTCAGTACTTC.

The table lists this clone with a few counts. The CDR3 region is CASSLGQRRTDTQYF. DNA for the CDR3: TGTGCCAGCTCCTTGGGGCAGAGGCGCACAGATACGCAGTATTTT. V and J are TRBV18 and TRBJ2-3, with D maybe TRBD1 (5 bases). Between the trimmed V and J ends, which lost 6 bases and 1 base, there was a span of 14 bases. There are 15 residues in the CDR3. Germline CDR1 and CDR2: KGHSH and LQKENI.